A selection of T cell receptor beta chains follows, all from one sample in a study of cytomegalovirus exposure and HLA in healthy donors. This table comes from immunoSEQ multiplex PCR, and its TCRdb copy is limited to in-frame clones, with some not included. The sample carries more than 110,000 clones, 70% to 90% recorded once. Material for sequencing was PBMCs. The receptors were gathered from a young woman in good health and CMV-seropositive. Both conserved end residues are part of each CDR3. Fields, in order: J gene, D gene, clone size, V gene, CDR3 DNA, CDR3 protein. D genes are given only for firm matches. Clone size, where shown, is once, few, many, or a class for clones that have expanded.

j_call: TRBJ2-1; d_call: TRBD2; clone_size: .; v_call: TRBV27; cdr3_nt: TGTGCCAGCAGTTTCGGACTAGCGGGGGGGAACAATGAGCAGTTCTTC; cdr3_aa: CASSFGLAGGNNEQFF
j_call: TRBJ1-2; d_call: TRBD1; clone_size: .; v_call: TRBV6-1; cdr3_nt: TGTGCCAGCAGTGACCGAGAACGACAGGGGGTGGCTGGCTACACCTTC; cdr3_aa: CASSDRERQGVAGYTF
j_call: TRBJ1-1; d_call: .; clone_size: once; v_call: TRBV5-1; cdr3_nt: TGCGCCAGCACCACGCAGGGTAACACTGAAGCTTTCTTT; cdr3_aa: CASTTQGNTEAFF
j_call: TRBJ2-7; d_call: TRBD2; clone_size: .; v_call: TRBV6-1; cdr3_nt: TGTGCTGTCGGGGGGACCTACGAGCAGTACTTC; cdr3_aa: CAVGGTYEQYF
j_call: TRBJ2-7; d_call: TRBD1; clone_size: .; v_call: TRBV18; cdr3_nt: TGTGCCAGCTCACCGGCAGGGGGCTACGAGCAGTACTTC; cdr3_aa: CASSPAGGYEQYF
j_call: TRBJ1-6; d_call: .; clone_size: .; v_call: TRBV5-6; cdr3_nt: TGTGCCAGCAGCTTGGACTATAGTACCCATTCACCCCTCCACTTT; cdr3_aa: CASSLDYSTHSPLHF
j_call: TRBJ2-1; d_call: TRBD2; clone_size: .; v_call: TRBV5-1; cdr3_nt: TGCGCCAGCAGGGTTAGCGGGAGGACCTACAATGAGCAGTTCTTC; cdr3_aa: CASRVSGRTYNEQFF
j_call: TRBJ2-7; d_call: .; clone_size: few; v_call: TRBV30; cdr3_nt: TGTGCCTGGAGTGGGCAGGGGAACCACGAGCAGTACTTC; cdr3_aa: CAWSGQGNHEQYF
j_call: TRBJ2-1; d_call: TRBD2; clone_size: .; v_call: TRBV4-3; cdr3_nt: TGCGCCAGCAGCCACCTAGCGGGGAACTCCTACAATGAGCAGTTCTTC; cdr3_aa: CASSHLAGNSYNEQFF
j_call: TRBJ2-5; d_call: .; clone_size: .; v_call: TRBV28; cdr3_nt: TGTGCCAGCTCCCCGGGTCGGTTAGAGACCCAGTACTTC; cdr3_aa: CASSPGRLETQYF
j_call: TRBJ2-4; d_call: TRBD2; clone_size: .; v_call: TRBV13; cdr3_nt: TGTGCCAGCAGCCTGGGACTAGCGGGCAGCATTCAGTACTTC; cdr3_aa: CASSLGLAGSIQYF
j_call: TRBJ2-1; d_call: TRBD2; clone_size: .; v_call: TRBV29-1; cdr3_nt: TGCAGCGTTGGAGGGTGGGGGCTAGCGGGAGGAAATGAGCAGTTCTTC; cdr3_aa: CSVGGWGLAGGNEQFF
j_call: TRBJ2-1; d_call: TRBD2; clone_size: once; v_call: TRBV28; cdr3_nt: TGTGCCAGCAGTCCGATGACTAGCGGGATGATCTACAATGAGCAGTTCTTC; cdr3_aa: CASSPMTSGMIYNEQFF
j_call: TRBJ2-2; d_call: TRBD2; clone_size: .; v_call: TRBV10-3; cdr3_nt: TGTGCCATCAGTGACGGGACTAGCGTAAACACCGGGGAGCTGTTTTTT; cdr3_aa: CAISDGTSVNTGELFF
j_call: TRBJ1-2; d_call: TRBD1; clone_size: .; v_call: TRBV28; cdr3_nt: TGTGCCAGCAGTCGGTGGGCCAGGGGGCGGTGGGGCTATGGCTACACCTTC; cdr3_aa: CASSRWARGRWGYGYTF
j_call: TRBJ1-1; d_call: .; clone_size: .; v_call: TRBV14; cdr3_nt: TGTGCCAGCAGCCTAAATAAGAACACTGAAGCTTTCTTT; cdr3_aa: CASSLNKNTEAFF
j_call: TRBJ1-2; d_call: .; clone_size: .; v_call: TRBV5-1; cdr3_nt: TGCGCCAGCAGCCCCCAGGGGCCTCAAACCGGTGGCTACACCTTC; cdr3_aa: CASSPQGPQTGGYTF
j_call: TRBJ2-5; d_call: .; clone_size: .; v_call: TRBV28; cdr3_nt: TGTGCCAGCAGTTTATCTGCGGGATTGTACTTC; cdr3_aa: CASSLSAGLYF
j_call: TRBJ2-7; d_call: TRBD1; clone_size: .; v_call: TRBV10-3; cdr3_nt: TGTGCCACGCGGAGACAGGGGTCTGTACTGGACGAGCAGTACTTC; cdr3_aa: CATRRQGSVLDEQYF
j_call: TRBJ2-7; d_call: TRBD2; clone_size: .; v_call: TRBV19; cdr3_nt: TGTGCCAGTAGTATGTATGGGGGGGTCTACGAGCAGTACTTC; cdr3_aa: CASSMYGGVYEQYF
j_call: TRBJ1-2; d_call: TRBD1; clone_size: .; v_call: TRBV6-1; cdr3_nt: TGTGCCAGCAGGGGACAGGGTCGGCATGGCTACACCTTC; cdr3_aa: CASRGQGRHGYTF
j_call: TRBJ1-5; d_call: TRBD1; clone_size: .; v_call: TRBV2; cdr3_nt: TGTGCCAGCAGTGAAGGACAGGGACATCAGCCCCAGCATTTT; cdr3_aa: CASSEGQGHQPQHF
j_call: TRBJ2-1; d_call: .; clone_size: .; v_call: TRBV11-3; cdr3_nt: TGTGCCAGCAGCTTAGGGGAGGCCGATGAGCAGTTCTTC; cdr3_aa: CASSLGEADEQFF
j_call: TRBJ2-1; d_call: .; clone_size: .; v_call: TRBV20-1; cdr3_nt: TGCAGTGCTAGAGGGGGCAGCCAGCAGTTCTTC; cdr3_aa: CSARGGSQQFF
j_call: TRBJ1-1; d_call: .; clone_size: .; v_call: TRBV9; cdr3_nt: TGTGCCAGCAGCGTAGCCCAGAGGGACACTGAAGCTTTCTTT; cdr3_aa: CASSVAQRDTEAFF
j_call: TRBJ2-1; d_call: .; clone_size: .; v_call: TRBV5-1; cdr3_nt: TGCGCCAGCAGCTTGGCCGCCGGCAATGAGCAGTTCTTC; cdr3_aa: CASSLAAGNEQFF
j_call: TRBJ1-3; d_call: .; clone_size: .; v_call: TRBV30; cdr3_nt: TGTGCCTGGGACAGGACGCTCTCTGGAAACACCATATATTTT; cdr3_aa: CAWDRTLSGNTIYF
j_call: TRBJ2-6; d_call: .; clone_size: .; v_call: TRBV7-9; cdr3_nt: TGTGCCAGCAGCCCCCGGTCTGGGGCCAACGTCCTGACTTTC; cdr3_aa: CASSPRSGANVLTF
j_call: TRBJ1-5; d_call: TRBD1; clone_size: .; v_call: TRBV7-2; cdr3_nt: TGTGCCAGCAGCTACAGGGGGGAACAGCCCCAGCATTTT; cdr3_aa: CASSYRGEQPQHF
j_call: TRBJ1-1; d_call: TRBD1; clone_size: .; v_call: TRBV7-9; cdr3_nt: TGTGCCAGCAGCTCTCATCAGGGACAGGAGGCTGAAGCTTTCTTT; cdr3_aa: CASSSHQGQEAEAFF
j_call: TRBJ2-2; d_call: .; clone_size: .; v_call: TRBV7-3; cdr3_nt: TGTGCCAGCAGCCCTGTCGGCGGGACGGATTCCACCGGGGAGCTGTTTTTT; cdr3_aa: CASSPVGGTDSTGELFF
j_call: TRBJ2-3; d_call: TRBD2; clone_size: .; v_call: TRBV4-2; cdr3_nt: TGTGCCAGCAGCCAAGAGGTTTTCGGGACTAGCGGGATGGATACGCAGTATTTT; cdr3_aa: CASSQEVFGTSGMDTQYF
j_call: TRBJ1-2; d_call: .; clone_size: .; v_call: TRBV19; cdr3_nt: TGTGCCAGTAGTATAGGGTCGGGGATTGACTATGGCTACACCTTC; cdr3_aa: CASSIGSGIDYGYTF
j_call: TRBJ1-1; d_call: .; clone_size: .; v_call: TRBV28; cdr3_nt: TGTGCCAGCAGTTTCGTCCCGAACACTGAAGCTTTCTTT; cdr3_aa: CASSFVPNTEAFF
j_call: TRBJ1-1; d_call: .; clone_size: .; v_call: TRBV7-7; cdr3_nt: TGTGCTAGCAGCTTAATACAAAGTAACACTGAAGCTTTCTTT; cdr3_aa: CASSLIQSNTEAFF
j_call: TRBJ2-5; d_call: TRBD1; clone_size: once; v_call: TRBV9; cdr3_nt: TGTGCCAGCAGCGCGCAGGGGGCGTCGTTGGAGACCCAGTACTTC; cdr3_aa: CASSAQGASLETQYF
j_call: TRBJ1-1; d_call: TRBD1; clone_size: once; v_call: TRBV10-3; cdr3_nt: TGTGCCATCAGGGTGGACAGGGAACGCACTGAAGCTTTCTTT; cdr3_aa: CAIRVDRERTEAFF
j_call: TRBJ2-7; d_call: .; clone_size: .; v_call: TRBV27; cdr3_nt: TGTGCCAGCAGTTCGGTCGTGAGGGACGAGCAGTACTTC; cdr3_aa: CASSSVVRDEQYF
j_call: TRBJ1-5; d_call: .; clone_size: .; v_call: TRBV7-2; cdr3_nt: TGTGCCAGCAGCTCCGGGGGAGGAACAGCGAATCAGCCCCAGCATTTT; cdr3_aa: CASSSGGGTANQPQHF
j_call: TRBJ2-1; d_call: TRBD2; clone_size: .; v_call: TRBV9; cdr3_nt: TGTGCCAGCAGCGTAGCTGTGGCTAGCGGGTACAATGAGCAGTTCTTC; cdr3_aa: CASSVAVASGYNEQFF
j_call: TRBJ1-6; d_call: .; clone_size: few; v_call: TRBV6-5; cdr3_nt: TGTGCCAGCAGACAACAGGAAGGCAATTCACCCCTCCACTTT; cdr3_aa: CASRQQEGNSPLHF
j_call: TRBJ2-7; d_call: TRBD2; clone_size: .; v_call: TRBV29-1; cdr3_nt: TGCAGCGTCGCGGGAGCCTCTAGCGTAATCTCCTACGAGCAGTACTTC; cdr3_aa: CSVAGASSVISYEQYF
j_call: TRBJ2-1; d_call: .; clone_size: .; v_call: TRBV6-5; cdr3_nt: TGTGCCAGCAGTTACCAGCCAGCGGGCCTCAATGAGCAGTTCTTC; cdr3_aa: CASSYQPAGLNEQFF
j_call: TRBJ1-5; d_call: .; clone_size: .; v_call: TRBV7-2; cdr3_nt: TGTGCCAGCAGTTCGTATCTCGATCAGCCCCAGCATTTT; cdr3_aa: CASSSYLDQPQHF
j_call: TRBJ1-6; d_call: .; clone_size: .; v_call: TRBV19; cdr3_nt: TGTGCCAGCCGCTCAGGGAAATTAATTTCACCCCTCCACTTT; cdr3_aa: CASRSGKLISPLHF
j_call: TRBJ1-2; d_call: TRBD1; clone_size: .; v_call: TRBV5-1; cdr3_nt: TGCGCCAGCAGCTTCCGTCAGGGGGCCGGCGGCTACACCTTC; cdr3_aa: CASSFRQGAGGYTF
j_call: TRBJ1-2; d_call: .; clone_size: many; v_call: TRBV4-1; cdr3_nt: TGCGCCAGCAGCCCGTTGGGGGGCTATGGCTACACCTTC; cdr3_aa: CASSPLGGYGYTF
j_call: TRBJ1-3; d_call: .; clone_size: .; v_call: TRBV5-4; cdr3_nt: TGTGCCAGCAGCCCGGGAGGGGGTGAGGGGAACACCATATATTTT; cdr3_aa: CASSPGGGEGNTIYF
j_call: TRBJ1-1; d_call: .; clone_size: .; v_call: TRBV30; cdr3_nt: TGTGCCTGGAGTGTACTCGCGTGGGGAGGGACTGAAGCTTTCTTT; cdr3_aa: CAWSVLAWGGTEAFF
j_call: TRBJ2-7; d_call: .; clone_size: .; v_call: TRBV21-1; cdr3_nt: .; cdr3_aa: CASSKVVAGGAYEQYF
j_call: TRBJ2-5; d_call: .; clone_size: .; v_call: TRBV27; cdr3_nt: TGTGCCAGCAGTTATGATTTGGGGAAAGGGGCCCAGTACTTC; cdr3_aa: CASSYDLGKGAQYF
j_call: TRBJ2-1; d_call: TRBD2; clone_size: .; v_call: TRBV2; cdr3_nt: TGTGCCAGCAGGCTACTAGCGGGAGTTTCCTACAATGAGCAGTTCTTC; cdr3_aa: CASRLLAGVSYNEQFF
j_call: TRBJ2-3; d_call: .; clone_size: .; v_call: TRBV9; cdr3_nt: TGTGCCAGCAGCGTAGAGGGGACGCAGTATTTT; cdr3_aa: CASSVEGTQYF
j_call: TRBJ1-1; d_call: TRBD1; clone_size: .; v_call: TRBV6-5; cdr3_nt: TGTGCCAGCAGCCTTGACAGGGCATTTGCTTTCTTT; cdr3_aa: CASSLDRAFAFF
j_call: TRBJ2-3; d_call: .; clone_size: .; v_call: TRBV5-4; cdr3_nt: TGTGCCAGCAGGACTGACACAGGTATTCATACGCAGTATTTT; cdr3_aa: CASRTDTGIHTQYF
j_call: TRBJ2-7; d_call: TRBD1; clone_size: .; v_call: TRBV11-2; cdr3_nt: TGTGCCAGCAGCTTAGGGTTTGGGGACAGGGGCTACGAGCAGTACTTC; cdr3_aa: CASSLGFGDRGYEQYF
j_call: TRBJ1-1; d_call: .; clone_size: .; v_call: TRBV27; cdr3_nt: TGTGCCAGCAGTTTATCGATGGGGGGGAACACTGAAGCTTTCTTT; cdr3_aa: CASSLSMGGNTEAFF
j_call: TRBJ2-1; d_call: .; clone_size: .; v_call: TRBV29-1; cdr3_nt: TGCAGCGTTGATATCGGGGAAGCTTACAATGAGCAGTTCTTC; cdr3_aa: CSVDIGEAYNEQFF
j_call: TRBJ2-7; d_call: TRBD1; clone_size: few; v_call: TRBV6-5; cdr3_nt: TGTGCCTCCCGGGACAGGGCGGCCTACGAGCAGTACTTC; cdr3_aa: CASRDRAAYEQYF